This T cell receptor beta chain derives from a study of cytomegalovirus exposure and HLA in healthy donors. Across the study: Findings of an earlier analysis included about 120 million unique TCR beta sequences from roughly 200 million T cells.

As to this clone: The same CDR3 arises from other DNA sequences in this sample as well.

This CDR3 has 15 amino acids. From germline, CDR1 is KGHSH and CDR2 LQKENI. V shed 6 bases, J shed 1 base, and the junction held 4 bases outside the gene matches. The PCR made use of 60 Vbeta and 13 Jbeta primers. The data were produced by immunoSEQ multiplex PCR, yet TCRdb's version contains in-frame clones alone and is incomplete. The repertoire includes about 68,000 clones, around four fifths of them detected once, and 6% to 7.5% sits in the top ten. The sequencing sample was made of PBMCs. The chain combines TRBV18 with TRBJ1-1, with TRBD1 matching over 11 bases. This receptor was taken from a human donor in good health. The CDR3 bases are TGTGCCAGCTCCCCCGGGACAGGGGGGAACACTGAAGCTTTCTTT. Encoded protein: CASSPGTGGNTEAFF.